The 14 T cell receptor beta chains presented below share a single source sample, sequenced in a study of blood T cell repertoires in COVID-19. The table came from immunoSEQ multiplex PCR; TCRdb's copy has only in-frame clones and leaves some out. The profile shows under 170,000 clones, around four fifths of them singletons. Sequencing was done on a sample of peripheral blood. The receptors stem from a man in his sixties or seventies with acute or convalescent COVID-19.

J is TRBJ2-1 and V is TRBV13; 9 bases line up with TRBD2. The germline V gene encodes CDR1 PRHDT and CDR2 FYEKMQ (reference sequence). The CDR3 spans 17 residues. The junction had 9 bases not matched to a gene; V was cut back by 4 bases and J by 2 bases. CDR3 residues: CASSSSFSGGTYNEQFF. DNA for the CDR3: TGTGCCAGCAGCTCTAGCTTTAGCGGGGGCACCTACAATGAGCAGTTCTTC.

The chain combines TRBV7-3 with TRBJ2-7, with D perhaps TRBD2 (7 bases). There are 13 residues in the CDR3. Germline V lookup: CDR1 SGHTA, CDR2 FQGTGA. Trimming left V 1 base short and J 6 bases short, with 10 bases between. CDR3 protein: CASSLNGGREQYF. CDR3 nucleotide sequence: TGTGCCAGCAGCTTAAACGGGGGGCGCGAGCAGTACTTC.

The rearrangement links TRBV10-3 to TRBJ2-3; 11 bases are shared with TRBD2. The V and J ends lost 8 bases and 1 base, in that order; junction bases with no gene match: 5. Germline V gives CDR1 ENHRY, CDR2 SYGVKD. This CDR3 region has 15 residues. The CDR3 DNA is TGTGCCATCTCCGAACTAGCGGGAGGCACAGATACGCAGTATTTT. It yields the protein CAISELAGGTDTQYF.

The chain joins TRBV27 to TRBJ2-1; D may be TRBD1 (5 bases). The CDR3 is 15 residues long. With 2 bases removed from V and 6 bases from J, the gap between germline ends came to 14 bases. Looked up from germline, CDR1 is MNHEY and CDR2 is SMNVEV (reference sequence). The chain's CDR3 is CASSLGAASPNEQFF. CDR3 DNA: TGTGCCAGCAGTTTAGGGGCAGCGTCCCCCAATGAGCAGTTCTTC.

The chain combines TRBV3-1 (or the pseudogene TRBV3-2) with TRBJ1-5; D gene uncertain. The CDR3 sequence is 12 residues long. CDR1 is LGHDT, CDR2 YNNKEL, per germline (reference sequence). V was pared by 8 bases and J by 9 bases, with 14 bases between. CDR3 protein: CASEREFAPQHF. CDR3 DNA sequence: TGTGCCAGCGAGCGGGAGTTTGCGCCCCAGCATTTT.

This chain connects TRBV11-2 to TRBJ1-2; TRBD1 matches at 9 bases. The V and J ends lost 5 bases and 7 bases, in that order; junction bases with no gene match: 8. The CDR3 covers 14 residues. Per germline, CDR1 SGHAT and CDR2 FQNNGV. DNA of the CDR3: TGTGCCAGCAGCCCCCGGGACAGGGTTGGTGGCTACACCTTC. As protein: CASSPRDRVGGYTF.

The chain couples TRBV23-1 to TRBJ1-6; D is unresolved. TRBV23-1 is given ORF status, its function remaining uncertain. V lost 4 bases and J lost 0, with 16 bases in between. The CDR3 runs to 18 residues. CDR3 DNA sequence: TGCGCCAGCAGTCGCTTCGTCCGCGGTTTCTCCTATAATTCACCCCTCCACTTT. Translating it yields CASSRFVRGFSYNSPLHF.

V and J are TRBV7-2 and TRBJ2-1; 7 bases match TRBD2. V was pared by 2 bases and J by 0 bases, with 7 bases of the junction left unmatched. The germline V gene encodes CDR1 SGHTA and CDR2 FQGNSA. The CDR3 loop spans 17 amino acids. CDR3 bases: TGTGCCAGCAGCTTATTGGGAGGGCTTATCTCCTACAATGAGCAGTTCTTC. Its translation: CASSLLGGLISYNEQFF.

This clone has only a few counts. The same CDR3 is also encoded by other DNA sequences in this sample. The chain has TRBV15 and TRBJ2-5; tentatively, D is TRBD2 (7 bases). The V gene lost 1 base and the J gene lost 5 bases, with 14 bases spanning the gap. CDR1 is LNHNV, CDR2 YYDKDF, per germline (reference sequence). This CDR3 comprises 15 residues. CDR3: CATSRVAGAGETQYF. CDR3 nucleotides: TGTGCCACCAGCAGAGTCGCGGGGGCTGGGGAGACCCAGTACTTC.

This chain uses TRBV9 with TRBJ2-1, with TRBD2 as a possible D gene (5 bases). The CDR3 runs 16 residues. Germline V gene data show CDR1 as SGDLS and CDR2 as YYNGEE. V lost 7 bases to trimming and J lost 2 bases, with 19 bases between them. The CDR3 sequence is CASSSTGSGTYNEQFF. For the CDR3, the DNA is TGTGCCAGCTCTTCCACGGGAAGCGGAACCTACAATGAGCAGTTCTTC.

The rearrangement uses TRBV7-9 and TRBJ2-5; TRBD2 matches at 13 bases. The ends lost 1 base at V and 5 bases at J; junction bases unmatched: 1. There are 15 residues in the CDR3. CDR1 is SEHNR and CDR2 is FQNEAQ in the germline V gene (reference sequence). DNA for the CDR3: TGTGCCAGCAGCTTAGTACTAGCGGGGGGGGAGACCCAGTACTTC. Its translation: CASSLVLAGGETQYF. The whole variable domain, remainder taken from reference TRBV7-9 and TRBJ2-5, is DTGVSQNPRHKITKRGQNVTFRCDPISEHNRLYWYRQTLGQGPEFLTYFQNEAQLEKSRLLSDRFSAERPKGSFSTLEIQRTEQGDSAMYLCASSLVLAGGETQYFGPGTRLLVL.

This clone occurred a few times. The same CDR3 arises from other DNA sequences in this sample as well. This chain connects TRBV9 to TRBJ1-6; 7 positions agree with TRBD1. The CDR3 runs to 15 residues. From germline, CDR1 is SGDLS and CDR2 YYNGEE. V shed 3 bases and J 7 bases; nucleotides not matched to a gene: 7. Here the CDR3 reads CASSATGTENSPLHF. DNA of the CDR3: TGTGCCAGCAGCGCAACCGGGACAGAGAATTCACCCCTCCACTTT.

Here the CDR3 DNA reads TGTGCCAGCAGTCTTACAGGGGAGAGTGGCTACACCTTC. It translates to CASSLTGESGYTF. The chain joins TRBV2 to TRBJ1-2, with TRBD1 matching over 7 bases. The CDR3 runs 13 residues. The V gene end was trimmed by 5 bases and the J gene end by 7 bases; junction bases not matched to a gene: 7. Germline assignment: CDR1 SNHLY and CDR2 FYNNEI.

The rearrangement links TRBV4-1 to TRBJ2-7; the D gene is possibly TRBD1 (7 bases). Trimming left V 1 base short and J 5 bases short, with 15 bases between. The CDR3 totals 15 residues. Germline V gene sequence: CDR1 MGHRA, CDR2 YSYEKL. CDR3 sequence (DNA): TGCGCCAGCAGCCAAGGTGCGGGACAGCTGCACGAGCAGTACTTC. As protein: CASSQGAGQLHEQYF.